This is a list of T cell receptor beta chains from one sample in a study of T cell repertoires in cytomegalovirus infection. TCRdb fed the reads into MiXCR, producing one record per CDR3 protein. The table records some 320,000 distinct CDR3 sequences, over 7.5% of them present only once. Source material: PBMCs. These receptors all stem from a human donor in good health (CMV status not recorded). Some clones in this sample may be carry-over from other donors' samples. The CDR3 runs from the conserved cysteine through the conserved F or W. The D gene is left open where the match is weak. Only some rows state a clone size, as once, few, many or a class for expanded clones.

DNA	CDR3	size	V	J	D
TGTGCCAGCAGCTTAGCCGGGGCCCTAGCCTACGAGCAGTACTTC	CASSLAGALAYEQYF	many	TRBV7-2	TRBJ2-7	NA
TGTGCCAGCAGCGGAAATATAGCTGGGGGTAGGAATGAGCAGTTCTTC	CASSGNIAGGRNEQFF	few	TRBV2	TRBJ2-1	NA
TGTGCCAGCAGCCAATCTAGCGGGGGGGCTTTTGGTGAGCAGTTCTTC	CASSQSSGGAFGEQFF	few	TRBV4-2	TRBJ2-1	TRBD2
TGTGCCAGCAGCCCAGGACAGTACACAGATACGCAGTATTTT	CASSPGQYTDTQYF	many	TRBV7-9	TRBJ2-3	NA
TGTGCCAGCAGCTTAGCGGGAGCGGGTGAGCAGTTCTTC	CASSLAGAGEQFF	few	TRBV7-6	TRBJ2-1	NA
TGTGCCAGCAGCCGTCAGGGGGAGGATACGCAGTATTTT	CASSRQGEDTQYF	many	TRBV7-2	TRBJ2-3	TRBD1
TGTGCCAGCAGCTTAGGCGTGGGGTTGACTAATGAAAAACTGTTTTTT	CASSLGVGLTNEKLFF	many	TRBV7-2	TRBJ1-4	NA
TGTGCCAGCAGCCCTTCAGGGAGCAAAAACATTCAGTACTTC	CASSPSGSKNIQYF	few	TRBV7-4	TRBJ2-4	NA
TGTGCCAGCAGCGAAGGGAGACTAGCGGGCCGCACAGATACGCAGTATTTT	CASSEGRLAGRTDTQYF	many	TRBV6-1	TRBJ2-3	TRBD2
TGTGCCAGCAGCTTAGCAACCAACCCCCTGGAGCAGTTCTTC	CASSLATNPLEQFF	many	TRBV13	TRBJ2-1	NA
TGTGCCAGCAGCTTAACCCCTAAGGCAGATACGCAGTATTTT	CASSLTPKADTQYF	NA	TRBV7-2	TRBJ2-3	NA
TGCAGTGCTAGAGGGCTGACAGGTGGCTATGGCTACACCTTC	CSARGLTGGYGYTF	NA	TRBV20-1	TRBJ1-2	NA
TGCGCCAGCAGATATTCAAACGTTATTACTTACGAGCAGTACTTC	CASRYSNVITYEQYF	NA	TRBV4-3	TRBJ2-7	NA
TGTGCCAGCAGCCAAGATCGCGGATCTTGGGGCGAGCAGTTCTTC	CASSQDRGSWGEQFF	few	TRBV14	TRBJ2-1	NA
TGTGCCAGCAGCGATACAGGGGGCATCCCTGAAGCTTTCTTT	CASSDTGGIPEAFF	few	TRBV28	TRBJ1-1	TRBD1
TGTGCCAGCAGCTTGGGAGCGGGCGGCAATACGCAGTATTTT	CASSLGAGGNTQYF	many	TRBV5-4	TRBJ2-3	NA
TGTGCCAGCAGCTTAGATACCTACACTGAAGCTTTCTTT	CASSLDTYTEAFF	many	TRBV7-2	TRBJ1-1	NA
TGTGCTAGTGGCCCCCGTTCGAAAGATACGCAGTATTTT	CASGPRSKDTQYF	NA	TRBV12-5	TRBJ2-3	NA
TGTGCCAGCAGTTTGGGGAACGTCTACAATGAGCAGTTCTTC	CASSLGNVYNEQFF	NA	TRBV12-3/TRBV12-4	TRBJ2-1	NA
TGTGCCAGCAGTTCCCTCCCGGGACTAGGTTTCATTAGAACAGATACGCAGTATTTT	CASSSLPGLGFIRTDTQYF	many	TRBV12-3/TRBV12-4	TRBJ2-3	TRBD2
TGTGCCAGCAGTACGTCAGGGGGGCACAAAAACATTCAGTACTTC	CASSTSGGHKNIQYF	NA	TRBV28	TRBJ2-4	NA
TGTGCCAGCAGCCTACTAGCGTTAGCCTACAATGAGCAGTTCTTC	CASSLLALAYNEQFF	few	TRBV7-7	TRBJ2-1	TRBD2
TGTGCCAGCAGCCGCAGTAGTTGGGACGAGCAGTACTTC	CASSRSSWDEQYF	few	TRBV5-6	TRBJ2-7	NA
TGTGCCAGCAGTTACTCGAAGGGGACAGGTGACAATCAGCCCCAGCATTTT	CASSYSKGTGDNQPQHF	many	TRBV6-2/TRBV6-3	TRBJ1-5	TRBD1
TGTGCCAGCAGCTCCCTTAGCGGGAGAATAAACAATGAGCAGTTCTTC	CASSSLSGRINNEQFF	many	TRBV7-3	TRBJ2-1	TRBD2
TGTGCCAGCAGCTTTACAGGGGGCTCAGCTTTCTTT	CASSFTGGSAFF	many	TRBV7-2	TRBJ1-1	TRBD1
TGTGCCATAGCCTACGAGCAGTACTTC	CAIAYEQYF	NA	TRBV10-3	TRBJ2-7	NA
TGTGCCAGCAGCTTAGGACGGGGAGGGAAAGAGACCCAGTACTTC	CASSLGRGGKETQYF	few	TRBV7-2	TRBJ2-5	TRBD2
TGTGCCAGCAGTTACACCAGAGGTTACAATGAGCAGTTCTTC	CASSYTRGYNEQFF	many	TRBV6-6	TRBJ2-1	NA
TGTGCCAGCAGTTACTCGACAGCGGGGGGGCCATCGTCGAGGGTGGCACAAGAGACCCAGTACTTC	CASSYSTAGGPSSRVAQETQYF	many	TRBV6-2/TRBV6-3	TRBJ2-5	TRBD2
TGTGCCAGCAGTTCCCGAGCCCTAGCGGGGGTCTCCTACGAGCAGTACTTC	CASSSRALAGVSYEQYF	NA	TRBV6-2/TRBV6-3	TRBJ2-7	TRBD2
TGTGCCAGCAGCTTCCAAAGAGGGAACACTGAAGCTTTCTTT	CASSFQRGNTEAFF	many	TRBV7-2	TRBJ1-1	NA
TGTGCCAGCAGTGAATCCACGGAAAATAATTCACCCCTCCACTTT	CASSESTENNSPLHF	few	TRBV25-1	TRBJ1-6	NA
TGTGCCAGCAGCCTGATGGACGGGTATCAGCCCCAGCATTTT	CASSLMDGYQPQHF	few	TRBV6-2/TRBV6-3	TRBJ1-5	NA
TGTGCCAGCAGTGAACTGTTCTTCACAGATACGCAGTATTTT	CASSELFFTDTQYF	many	TRBV2	TRBJ2-3	NA
TGTGCCAGCAGCGGGAATAGAGTCCGGCTGTTTTTT	CASSGNRVRLFF	few	TRBV12-3/TRBV12-4	TRBJ1-4	NA
TGTGCCAGTAACCGAGTTCCTCTGGGGTCCAACGTCCTGACTTTC	CASNRVPLGSNVLTF	few	TRBV19	TRBJ2-6	NA
TGTGCCAGCAGTTTAGTACAGGGTCGAGAGCAGTTCTTC	CASSLVQGREQFF	many	TRBV12-3/TRBV12-4	TRBJ2-1	NA
TGCAGTGCTAGAGTAGACGGGGGGCCGGGGGATACGCAGTATTTT	CSARVDGGPGDTQYF	many	TRBV20-1	TRBJ2-3	NA
TGTGCCAGTAGACCCCAGGGGGGCATGAACACTGAAGCTTTCTTT	CASRPQGGMNTEAFF	many	TRBV19	TRBJ1-1	TRBD1
TGTGCCAGCAGTTTGAAGACAGGGGGTGTGGGGGAGACCCAGTACTTC	CASSLKTGGVGETQYF	many	TRBV28	TRBJ2-5	TRBD1
TGTGCCAGCAGTCACAGGGAGAATGAGCAGTTCTTC	CASSHRENEQFF	NA	TRBV12-3/TRBV12-4	TRBJ2-1	NA
TGTGCCAGCAGCACCCCCCCTCAAGAGACCCAGTACTTC	CASSTPPQETQYF	few	TRBV7-2	TRBJ2-5	NA
TGTGCCAGTAGTGCGGCCCGGGAGACCCAGTACTTC	CASSAARETQYF	NA	TRBV19	TRBJ2-5	NA
TGTGCCTGGAGGGGGAGGAGGGGCACCACCGGGGAGCTGTTTTTT	CAWRGRRGTTGELFF	few	TRBV30	TRBJ2-2	NA
TGTGCCAGCAGCAGCCGCTACCGGGACAGGGGCAATCAGCCCCAGCATTTT	CASSSRYRDRGNQPQHF	NA	TRBV7-8	TRBJ1-5	TRBD1
TGTGCCAGCAGCTTACGGTTGGATTCCACAACGAGTAGCGAGCAGTTCTTC	CASSLRLDSTTSSEQFF	few	TRBV7-6	TRBJ2-1	NA
TGTGCCAGCAGCCCGGCTCCACTACAGTGGAATTCACCCCTCCACTTT	CASSPAPLQWNSPLHF	many	TRBV9	TRBJ1-6	NA
TGTGCCAGTAGTGTTTACAGGGGCATCGGTGAAAAACTGTTTTTT	CASSVYRGIGEKLFF	few	TRBV19	TRBJ1-4	TRBD1
TGTGCCAGCAGTGAGCGGCGGGGGGGCGCGGGCTATGGCTACACCTTC	CASSERRGGAGYGYTF	many	TRBV25-1	TRBJ1-2	NA
TGCGCCAGCAGCCCCGGGACCTGGGGCCACGAGCAGTACTTC	CASSPGTWGHEQYF	many	TRBV5-1	TRBJ2-7	NA
TGCGCCAGCAGCCATATATGGCAGATGAACACTGAAGCTTTCTTT	CASSHIWQMNTEAFF	NA	TRBV4-3	TRBJ1-1	NA
TGCAGTGCTTTCCCCAAACTCAATGAGCAGTTCTTC	CSAFPKLNEQFF	few	TRBV20-1	TRBJ2-1	NA
TGTGCCAGCAGCCAAGATAACGTAGCGGCAGTCCGGACAGATACGCAGTATTTT	CASSQDNVAAVRTDTQYF	few	TRBV4-2	TRBJ2-3	NA
TGTGCCAGCAGTTTATGGCAGGGTAATGGCTACACCTTC	CASSLWQGNGYTF	NA	TRBV27	TRBJ1-2	NA